This T cell receptor beta chain was sequenced during a study of CD8+ T cells in alopecia areata. Study as a whole: In an open-label trial, patients got 5 to 10 mg tofacitinib twice daily.

Study-wide points: Relative to normal scalp, lesional scalp, especially alopecia totalis/universalis, showed higher clonality.

Points on this clone: Its target is unknown.

The trim removed 0 bases at V and 1 base at J, leaving 5 bases unmatched. Per the germline V gene, CDR1 is KGHSH and CDR2 is LQKENI. The CDR3 sequence is 17 residues long. Collection of lesional scalp punch biopsies and peripheral blood was performed in alopecia areata patients. RNA was isolated and reverse transcribed to cDNA, the sequencing template. The table came from immunoSEQ multiplex PCR; TCRdb's copy has only in-frame clones and leaves some out. The sample includes some 180,000 clones, almost 65% of them seen just once. The sample in question was CD4+ T cells sorted from blood, obtained at week 0. This clonotype was obtained from a human donor with alopecia areata. The chain is built from TRBV18 and TRBJ1-2, with 10 bases identical to TRBD1. CDR3 region: CASSPPGTGVINYGYTF. CDR3 nucleotide sequence: TGTGCCAGCTCACCACCAGGGACAGGGGTGATTAACTATGGCTACACCTTC.